This T cell receptor (beta chain) emerged from a study of T cells in Graves' hyperthyroidism and ophthalmopathy. Study-wide results and caveats: Ophthalmopathy was model-predicted a median about 6.9 months pre-onset. Blood shared most expanded thyroid clonotypes above 0.001.

The CDR3 covers 15 residues. Losses at the gene ends were 0 bases for V and 2 bases for J; bases not matched to a gene: 4. Germline V lookup: CDR1 LGHDT, CDR2 YNNKEL (reference sequence). Note on this clonotype: Its antigen is not known.

Diagnoses were made from clinical symptoms, serum measures (thyroxine and TRAb), thyroid ultrasound and orbital computed tomography. Out of approximately 10 ml of fresh peripheral blood came the PBMCs. Amplification of TCR beta CDR3 regions used RNA as the template. A set of HTBI primers served as the primers for a first-round RT-PCR of the TCR CDR3. MiXCR, run by TCRdb on the multiplex PCR reads, gives a single entry per CDR3 protein. The sample lists 600,000 or so distinct CDR3 sequences; about 14% were seen once. Sequencing input: blood. The clonotype was recovered from a woman in her late teens or twenties with Graves' ophthalmopathy. The chain couples TRBV3-1 to TRBJ2-7, with 7 bases aligning to TRBD1. The CDR3 DNA sequence: TGTGCCAGCAGCCAAGATAGGGGACAGACCTACGAGCAGTACTTC. Translation: CASSQDRGQTYEQYF.